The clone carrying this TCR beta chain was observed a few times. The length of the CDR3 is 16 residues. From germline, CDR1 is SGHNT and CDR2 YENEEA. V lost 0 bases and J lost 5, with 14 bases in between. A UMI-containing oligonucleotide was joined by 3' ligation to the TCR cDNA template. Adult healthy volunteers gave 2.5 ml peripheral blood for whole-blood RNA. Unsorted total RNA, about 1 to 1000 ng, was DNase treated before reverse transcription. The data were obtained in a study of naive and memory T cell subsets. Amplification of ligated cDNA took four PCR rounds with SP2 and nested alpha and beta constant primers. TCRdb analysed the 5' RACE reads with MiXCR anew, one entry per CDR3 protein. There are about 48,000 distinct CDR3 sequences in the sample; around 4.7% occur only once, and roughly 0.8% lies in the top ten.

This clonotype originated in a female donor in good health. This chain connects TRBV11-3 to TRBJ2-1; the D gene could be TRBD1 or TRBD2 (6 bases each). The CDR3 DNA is TGTGCCAGCAGCTTAGATGGGGGGCGTCTAAACAATGAGCAGTTCTTC. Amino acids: CASSLDGGRLNNEQFF. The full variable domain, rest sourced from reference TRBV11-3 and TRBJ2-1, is EAGVVQSPRYKIIEKKQPVAFWCNPISGHNTLYWYLQNLGQGPELLIRYENEEAVDDSQLPKDRFSAERLKGVDSTLKIQPAELGDSAVYLCASSLDGGRLNNEQFFGPGTRLTVL.